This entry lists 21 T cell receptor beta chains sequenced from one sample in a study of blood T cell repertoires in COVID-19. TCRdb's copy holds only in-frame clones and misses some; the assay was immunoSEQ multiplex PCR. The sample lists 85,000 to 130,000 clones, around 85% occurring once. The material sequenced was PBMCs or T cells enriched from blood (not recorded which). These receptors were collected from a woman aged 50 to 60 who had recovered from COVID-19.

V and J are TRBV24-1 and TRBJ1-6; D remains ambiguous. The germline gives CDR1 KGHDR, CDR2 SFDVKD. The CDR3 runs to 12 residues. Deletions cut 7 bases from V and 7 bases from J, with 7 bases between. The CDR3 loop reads CATRGSNSPLHF. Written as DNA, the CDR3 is TGTGCCACCAGGGGTAGCAATTCACCCCTCCACTTT.

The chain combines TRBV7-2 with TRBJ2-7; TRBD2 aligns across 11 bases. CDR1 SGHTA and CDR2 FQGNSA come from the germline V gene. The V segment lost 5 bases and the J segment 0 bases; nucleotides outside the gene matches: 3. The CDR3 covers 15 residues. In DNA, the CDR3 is TGTGCCAGCAGCAGGACTAGCGGGTCCTCCTACGAGCAGTACTTC. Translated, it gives CASSRTSGSSYEQYF.

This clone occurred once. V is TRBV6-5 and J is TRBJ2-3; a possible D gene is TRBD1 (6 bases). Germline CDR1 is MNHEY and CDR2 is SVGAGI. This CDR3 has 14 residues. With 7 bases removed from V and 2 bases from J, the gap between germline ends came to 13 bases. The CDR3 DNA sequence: TGTGCCAGCAACCACAGGGCCAACACAGATACGCAGTATTTT. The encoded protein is CASNHRANTDTQYF.

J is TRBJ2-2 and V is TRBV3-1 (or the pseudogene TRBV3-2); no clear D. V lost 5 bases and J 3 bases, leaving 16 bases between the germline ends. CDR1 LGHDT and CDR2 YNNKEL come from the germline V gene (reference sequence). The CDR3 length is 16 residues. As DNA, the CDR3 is TGTGCCAGCAGCGCAACTGGCATTGGGCACACCGGGGAGCTGTTTTTT. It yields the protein CASSATGIGHTGELFF.

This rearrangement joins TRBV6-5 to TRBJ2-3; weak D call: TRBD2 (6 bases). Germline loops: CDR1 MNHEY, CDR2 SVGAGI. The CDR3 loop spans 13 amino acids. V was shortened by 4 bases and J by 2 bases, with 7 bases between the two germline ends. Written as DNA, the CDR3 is TGTGCCAGCAGTTCGGGGGACACAGATACGCAGTATTTT. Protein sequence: CASSSGDTDTQYF.

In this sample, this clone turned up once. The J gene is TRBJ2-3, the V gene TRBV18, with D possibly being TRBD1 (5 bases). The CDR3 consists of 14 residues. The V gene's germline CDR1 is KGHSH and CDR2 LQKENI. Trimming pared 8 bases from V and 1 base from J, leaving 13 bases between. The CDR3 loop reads CASEATERTDTQYF. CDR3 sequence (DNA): TGTGCCAGCGAAGCGACAGAGCGCACAGATACGCAGTATTTT.

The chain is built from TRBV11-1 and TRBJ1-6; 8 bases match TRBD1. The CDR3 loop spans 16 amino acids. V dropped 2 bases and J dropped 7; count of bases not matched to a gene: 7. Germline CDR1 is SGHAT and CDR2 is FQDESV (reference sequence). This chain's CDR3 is CASSLSTGTGNSPLHF. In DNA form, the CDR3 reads TGTGCCAGCAGCTTATCTACAGGGACAGGCAATTCACCCCTCCACTTT.

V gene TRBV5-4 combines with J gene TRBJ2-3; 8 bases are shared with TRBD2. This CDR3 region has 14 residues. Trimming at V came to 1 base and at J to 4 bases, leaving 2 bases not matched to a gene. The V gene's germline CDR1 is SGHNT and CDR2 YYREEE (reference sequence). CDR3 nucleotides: TGTGCCAGCAGCTTGAGCGGGGGCTCAGATACGCAGTATTTT. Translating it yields CASSLSGGSDTQYF. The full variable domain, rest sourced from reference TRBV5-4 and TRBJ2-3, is ETGVTQSPTHLIKTRGQQVTLRCSSQSGHNTVSWYQQALGQGPQFIFQYYREEENGRGNFPPRFSGLQFPNYSSELNVNALELDDSALYLCASSLSGGSDTQYFGPGTRLTVL.

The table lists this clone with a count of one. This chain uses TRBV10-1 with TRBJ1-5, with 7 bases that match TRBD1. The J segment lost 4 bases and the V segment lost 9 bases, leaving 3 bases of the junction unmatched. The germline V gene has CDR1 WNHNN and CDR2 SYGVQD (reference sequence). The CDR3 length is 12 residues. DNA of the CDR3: TGCGCCAGACAGGGGCGGAATCAGCCCCAGCATTTT. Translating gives CARQGRNQPQHF.

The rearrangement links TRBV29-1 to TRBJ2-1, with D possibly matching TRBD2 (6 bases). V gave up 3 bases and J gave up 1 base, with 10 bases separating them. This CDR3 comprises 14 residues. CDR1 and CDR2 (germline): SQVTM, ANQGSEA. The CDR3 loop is CSVDLGSSYNEQFF. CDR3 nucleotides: TGCAGCGTTGATCTCGGGAGTTCCTACAATGAGCAGTTCTTC.

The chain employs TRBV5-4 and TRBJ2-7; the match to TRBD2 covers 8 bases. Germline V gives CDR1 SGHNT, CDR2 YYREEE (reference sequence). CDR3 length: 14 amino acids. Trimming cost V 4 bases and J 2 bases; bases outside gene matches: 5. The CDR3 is CASSPGLGPYEQYF. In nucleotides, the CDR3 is TGTGCCAGCAGCCCGGGACTAGGTCCCTACGAGCAGTACTTC.

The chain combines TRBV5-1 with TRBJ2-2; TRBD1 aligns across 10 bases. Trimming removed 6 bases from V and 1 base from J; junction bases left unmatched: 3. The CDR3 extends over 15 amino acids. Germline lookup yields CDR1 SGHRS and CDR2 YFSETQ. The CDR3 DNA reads TGCGCCAGCATTAGGGACAGGGGGAACACCGGGGAGCTGTTTTTT. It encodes CASIRDRGNTGELFF. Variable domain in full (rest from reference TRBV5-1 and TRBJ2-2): KAGVTQTPRYLIKTRGQQVTLSCSPISGHRSVSWYQQTPGQGLQFLFEYFSETQRNKGNFPGRFSGRQFSNSRSEMNVSTLELGDSALYLCASIRDRGNTGELFFGEGSRLTVL.

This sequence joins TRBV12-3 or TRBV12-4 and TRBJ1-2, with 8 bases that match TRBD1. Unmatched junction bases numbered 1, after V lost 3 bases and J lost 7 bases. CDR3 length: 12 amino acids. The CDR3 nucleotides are TGTGCCAGCAGTTTTCAGGGGGCTGGCTACACCTTC. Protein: CASSFQGAGYTF.

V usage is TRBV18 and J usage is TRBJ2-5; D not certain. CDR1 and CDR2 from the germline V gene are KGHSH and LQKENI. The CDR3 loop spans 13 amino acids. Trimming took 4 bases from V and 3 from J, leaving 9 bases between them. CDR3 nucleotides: TGTGCCAGCTCACGTCGACAAGAAGAGACCCAGTACTTC. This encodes CASSRRQEETQYF.

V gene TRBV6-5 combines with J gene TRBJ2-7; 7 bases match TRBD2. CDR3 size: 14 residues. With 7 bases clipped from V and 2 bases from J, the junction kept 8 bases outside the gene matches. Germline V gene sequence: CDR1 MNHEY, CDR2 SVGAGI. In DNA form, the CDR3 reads TGTGCCAGCAAATTATCGGGAGGCCCCTACGAGCAGTACTTC. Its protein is CASKLSGGPYEQYF.

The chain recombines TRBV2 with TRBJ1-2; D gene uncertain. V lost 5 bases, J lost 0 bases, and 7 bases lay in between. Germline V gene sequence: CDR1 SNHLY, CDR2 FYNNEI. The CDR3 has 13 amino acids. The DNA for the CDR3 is TGTGCCAGCAGTAGAACAGCTAACTATGGCTACACCTTC. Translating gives CASSRTANYGYTF.

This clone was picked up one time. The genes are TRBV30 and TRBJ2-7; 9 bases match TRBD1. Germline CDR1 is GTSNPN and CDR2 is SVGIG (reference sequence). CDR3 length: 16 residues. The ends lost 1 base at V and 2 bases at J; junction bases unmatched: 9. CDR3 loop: CAWSAGTGYLAYEQYF. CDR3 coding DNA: TGTGCCTGGAGTGCCGGGACAGGGTATTTGGCCTACGAGCAGTACTTC.

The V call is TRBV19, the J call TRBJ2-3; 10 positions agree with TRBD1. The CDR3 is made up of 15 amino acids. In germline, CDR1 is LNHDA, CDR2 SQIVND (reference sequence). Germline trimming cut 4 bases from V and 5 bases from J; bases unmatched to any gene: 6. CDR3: CASSTGQGDRDTQYF. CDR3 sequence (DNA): TGTGCCAGTAGTACAGGACAGGGGGATCGAGATACGCAGTATTTT.

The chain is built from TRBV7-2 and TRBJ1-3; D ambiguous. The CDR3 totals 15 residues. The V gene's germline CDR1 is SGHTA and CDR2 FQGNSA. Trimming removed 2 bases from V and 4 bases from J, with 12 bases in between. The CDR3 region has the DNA TGTGCCAGCAGCTTAAAGAGCGGCTCCGGAAACACCATATATTTT. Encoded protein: CASSLKSGSGNTIYF.

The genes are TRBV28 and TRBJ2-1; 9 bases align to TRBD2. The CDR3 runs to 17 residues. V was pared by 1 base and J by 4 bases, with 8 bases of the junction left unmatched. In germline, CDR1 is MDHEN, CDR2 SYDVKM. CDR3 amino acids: CASSLSAGLALYNEQFF. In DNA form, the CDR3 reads TGTGCCAGCAGTTTATCGGCCGGACTAGCGCTATACAATGAGCAGTTCTTC.

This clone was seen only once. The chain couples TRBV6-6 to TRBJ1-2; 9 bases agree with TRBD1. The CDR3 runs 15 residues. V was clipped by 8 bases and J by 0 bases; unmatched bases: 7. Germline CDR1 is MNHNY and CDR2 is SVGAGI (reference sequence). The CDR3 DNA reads TGTGCCAGCCGGGACAGGGTGGAGGCTAACTATGGCTACACCTTC. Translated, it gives CASRDRVEANYGYTF.